The entry below gives a single T cell receptor (beta chain) sequence along with its context. Its antigen is still unknown. Within one base of it there is no much larger clone, and no base qualities were kept. This sample is drawn from a study of blood T cell repertoires in COVID-19 (dated by TCRdb to about 2020). Looking at the study overall: Samples from collaborators originated in the United States, Italy and Spain and spanned both the acute and convalescent phases of COVID-19. The prospective study material was composed of cDNA or gDNA derived from T cells, B-cell-depleted T cells, or PBMCs. Subjects who had been exposed to COVID-19, were actively infected with it, or had recovered from it provided the deeply sampled blood TCRbeta repertoires that made up the dataset. The repertoires were released in a freely available public database meant as a resource for research on the immune response to SARS-CoV-2. Samples were obtained from the ongoing ImmuneRACE study (first 160 participants) and from 1,254 subjects provided by 6 global collaborators. The sample metadata nearly always contained a de-identified subject ID, COVID-19 status, age in years and sex. Where available, HLA class I and class II types were taken from metadata supplied by the sample provider and were not determined by assay-based typing. Paper-wide results and their limitations: The quantity of clinical and demographic metadata differed by source and by participant and was supplied without curation.

TCRbeta CDR3 regions were amplified from genomic DNA by means of the immunoSEQ Assay, a bias-controlled multiplex PCR. In the source study's methods: The number of nucleated cells in each sample was estimated from the amplification of reference gene primers within the assay. Sequence reads were collapsed and filtered to measure the absolute abundance of every unique TCRbeta CDR3 rearrangement. Productive Simpson clonality was computed per sample as the square root of Simpson's diversity index over productive rearrangements. TCRdb obtained this table from immuneACCESS and retained in-frame rearrangements with V and J assigned. These tables miss some clones; where compared with another copy, unresolved V genes account for less than half of the shortfall, and the remainder is unexplained. V and J calls and clone size are copied from that table; D and trimming were computed from the DNA. The sample includes 150,000 or so clones, with around 78% observed a single time. Around 1.7% of the sample lies in the top ten.

The collaborating institutions used their own protocols to collect whole blood in K2EDTA tubes. For TCRbeta analysis, collaborators shipped samples as frozen whole blood, isolated PBMCs, or DNA extracted from either of those sample types. V lost 5 bases and J lost 1 base, and the count of bases not matched to a germline gene is 6. The germline V gene encodes CDR1 MRHNA and CDR2 SNTAGT. The cysteine opens and the phenylalanine closes a CDR3 of 17 amino acids. The entry retains the CDR3 DNA only, 51 bases that are in frame from base 1. Input material: peripheral blood. The chain uses TRBV6-4 and TRBJ2-2; a stretch of 11 junction bases matches TRBD2. This clonotype originated in a man at least 80 years old with acute or convalescent COVID-19. The CDR3 protein: CASSRVTSGGNTGELFF. The nucleotide sequence is given as TGTGCCAGCAGTAGGGTAACTAGCGGGGGGAACACCGGGGAGCTGTTTTTT.